These 3 T cell receptor beta chains originate from one sample sequenced in a study of blood T cells in healthy people across ages. Together with a sample-barcoded 5' primer, a J-beta primer mix was included in a second PCR lasting roughly 6 to 12 cycles. Using its own MiXCR run on the 5' RACE reads, TCRdb lists one record per CDR3 protein. The data contain approximately 800,000 distinct CDR3 sequences, around two thirds of them singletons. The specimen sequenced was blood. All receptors derive from a man aged 25-40 years in good health.

This chain connects TRBV18 to TRBJ2-3; possibly TRBD1 for D (5 bases). Germline-derived CDR1 and CDR2 are KGHSH and LQKENI. V shed 6 bases and J shed 6 bases, with 13 bases lying between them. CDR3 length: 13 amino acids. DNA for the CDR3: TGTGCCAGCTCGACAGAGGTTCGCGATACGCAGTATTTT. Amino acid sequence: CASSTEVRDTQYF.

The table lists this clonotype with a count of one. V gene TRBV20-1 combines with J gene TRBJ2-7; 10 bases map to TRBD1. The germline V gene encodes CDR1 DFQATT and CDR2 SNEGSKA (reference sequence). The CDR3 runs to 16 residues. Losses at the gene ends were 0 bases for V and 1 base for J; bases not matched to a gene: 6. The CDR3 DNA sequence: TGCAGTGCTAGAGAGGACAGGGGGATGGGATCCTACGAGCAGTACTTC. Translation gives CSAREDRGMGSYEQYF.

The chain has TRBV9 and TRBJ2-7, with unresolved D. V lost 3 bases to trimming and J lost 0 bases, with 10 bases between them. Germline lookup yields CDR1 SGDLS and CDR2 YYNGEE. This CDR3 is built from 14 residues. The DNA of the CDR3 is TGTGCCAGCAGCGCGGACCCAAGCTCCTACGAGCAGTACTTC. This translates into CASSADPSSYEQYF.